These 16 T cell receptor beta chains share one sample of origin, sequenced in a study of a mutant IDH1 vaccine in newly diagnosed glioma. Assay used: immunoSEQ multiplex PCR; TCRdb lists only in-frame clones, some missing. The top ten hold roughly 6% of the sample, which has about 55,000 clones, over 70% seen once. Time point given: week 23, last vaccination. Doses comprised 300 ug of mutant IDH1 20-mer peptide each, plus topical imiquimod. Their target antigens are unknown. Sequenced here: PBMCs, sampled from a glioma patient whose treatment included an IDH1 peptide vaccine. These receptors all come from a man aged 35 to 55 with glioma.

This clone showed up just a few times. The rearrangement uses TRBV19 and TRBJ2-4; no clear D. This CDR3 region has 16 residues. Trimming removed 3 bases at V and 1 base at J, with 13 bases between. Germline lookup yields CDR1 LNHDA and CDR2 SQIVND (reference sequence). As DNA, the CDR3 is TGTGCCAGTAGTATGTTAACGGTCCGCGCCAAAAACATTCAGTACTTC. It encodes CASSMLTVRAKNIQYF.

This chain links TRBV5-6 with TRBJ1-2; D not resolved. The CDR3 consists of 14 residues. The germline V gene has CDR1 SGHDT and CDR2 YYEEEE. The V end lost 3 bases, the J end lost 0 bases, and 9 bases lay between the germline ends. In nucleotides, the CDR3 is TGTGCCAGCAGCTCGGGCCAGGCTAACTATGGCTACACCTTC. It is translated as CASSSGQANYGYTF. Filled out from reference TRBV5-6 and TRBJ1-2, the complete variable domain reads DAGVTQSPTHLIKTRGQQVTLRCSPKSGHDTVSWYQQALGQGPQFIFQYYEEEERQRGNFPDRFSGHQFPNYSSELNVNALLLGDSALYLCASSSGQANYGYTFGSGTRLTVV.

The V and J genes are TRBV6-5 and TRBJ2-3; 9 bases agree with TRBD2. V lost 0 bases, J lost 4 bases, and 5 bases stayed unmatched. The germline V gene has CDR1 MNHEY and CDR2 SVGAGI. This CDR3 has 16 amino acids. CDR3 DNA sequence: TGTGCCAGCAGTTACTCGGCGGGGGGGCCCCCAGATACGCAGTATTTT. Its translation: CASSYSAGGPPDTQYF.

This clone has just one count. The CDR3 DNA reads as TGTGCCAGCAGCCTCATAGCGGGGGGGCCAGACATTCAGTACTTC. This codes for CASSLIAGGPDIQYF. V and J are TRBV7-2 and TRBJ2-4; 11 nucleotides agree with TRBD2. Germline CDR1 reads SGHTA; CDR2 reads FQGNSA. There are 15 residues in the CDR3. J was trimmed by 8 bases and V by 5 bases; bases with no gene match: 8.

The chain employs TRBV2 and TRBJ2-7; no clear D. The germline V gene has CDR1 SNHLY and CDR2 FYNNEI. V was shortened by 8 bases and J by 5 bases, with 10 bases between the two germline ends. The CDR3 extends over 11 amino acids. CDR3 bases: TGTGCCAGCGGCATTCGGCACGAGCAGTACTTC. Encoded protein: CASGIRHEQYF.

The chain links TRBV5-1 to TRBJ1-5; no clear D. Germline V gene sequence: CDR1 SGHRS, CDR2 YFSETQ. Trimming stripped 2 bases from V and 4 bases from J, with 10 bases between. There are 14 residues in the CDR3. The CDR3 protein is CASSFGQENQPQHF. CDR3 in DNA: TGCGCCAGCAGCTTTGGCCAGGAAAATCAGCCCCAGCATTTT.

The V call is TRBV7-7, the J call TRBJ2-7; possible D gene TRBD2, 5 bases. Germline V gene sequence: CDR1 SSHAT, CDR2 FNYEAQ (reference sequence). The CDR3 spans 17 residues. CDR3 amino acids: CARKTSGVSGGRYEQYF. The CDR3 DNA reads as TGTGCTAGGAAGACCTCCGGGGTTTCTGGAGGCCGCTACGAGCAGTACTTC.

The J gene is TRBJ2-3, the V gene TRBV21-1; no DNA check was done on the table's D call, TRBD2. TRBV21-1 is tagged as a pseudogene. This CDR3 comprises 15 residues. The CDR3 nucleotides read TGTGCCAGCACCAGTGGGGGGAGATGGGCAGATACGCAGTATTTT. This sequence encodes CASTSGGRWADTQYF.

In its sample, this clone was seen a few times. CDR3 in amino acids: CARSLVMSSGSGNQPQHF. For the CDR3, the DNA is TGTGCCAGAAGCTTGGTTATGTCATCAGGGTCGGGCAATCAGCCCCAGCATTTT. The chain combines TRBV5-3 with TRBJ1-5; D might be TRBD1 (5 bases). TRBV5-3 is classed as an ORF, of uncertain function. This CDR3 is 18 amino acids long. Trimming cost V 0 bases and J 2 bases, with 18 bases left between them.

The CDR3, as DNA: TGTGCCAGCGGCCCCGCGGGAGCCTACAATGAGCAGTTCTTC. It yields the protein CASGPAGAYNEQFF. V and J are TRBV6-1 and TRBJ2-1, with 7 bases identical to TRBD2. The CDR3 extends over 14 amino acids. Germline V gene data show CDR1 as MNHNS and CDR2 as SASEGT. The trim removed 8 bases at V and 2 bases at J, leaving 6 bases unmatched.

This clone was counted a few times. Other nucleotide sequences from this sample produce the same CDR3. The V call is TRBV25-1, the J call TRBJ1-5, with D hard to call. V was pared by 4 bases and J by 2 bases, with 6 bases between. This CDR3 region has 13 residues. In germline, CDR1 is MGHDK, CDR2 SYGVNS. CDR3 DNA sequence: TGTGCCAGCAGTGGCCAGGGCAATCAGCCCCAGCATTTT. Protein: CASSGQGNQPQHF.

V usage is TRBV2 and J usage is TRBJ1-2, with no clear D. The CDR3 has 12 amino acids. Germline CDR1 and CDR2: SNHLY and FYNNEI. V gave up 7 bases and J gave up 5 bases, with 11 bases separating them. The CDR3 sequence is CASKGRDYGYTF. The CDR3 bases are TGTGCCAGCAAAGGGCGGGATTATGGCTACACCTTC.

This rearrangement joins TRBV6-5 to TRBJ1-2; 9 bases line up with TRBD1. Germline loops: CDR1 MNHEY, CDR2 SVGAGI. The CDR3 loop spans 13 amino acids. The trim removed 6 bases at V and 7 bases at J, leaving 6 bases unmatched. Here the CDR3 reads CASSTGTGFGYTF. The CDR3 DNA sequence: TGTGCCAGCAGCACCGGGACAGGGTTTGGCTACACCTTC.

CDR3 DNA sequence: TGTGCCAGCAGCTCGGGACAGGGATGGTATGGCTACACCTTC. Amino acid sequence: CASSSGQGWYGYTF. The gene calls are TRBV5-5 and TRBJ1-2; 9 nucleotides align to TRBD1. The CDR3 is 14 residues long. Germline V gene lookup returns CDR1 SGHKS and CDR2 YYEKEE (reference sequence). Trimming cost V 3 bases and J 5 bases; bases outside gene matches: 5.

Here the CDR3 reads CASSGQISNQPQHF. In nucleotides, the CDR3 is TGTGCCAGCAGTGGACAAATTAGCAATCAGCCCCAGCATTTT. The genes are TRBV2 and TRBJ1-5; D call uncertain. The V gene lost 4 bases and the J gene lost 0 bases, with 7 bases spanning the gap. The CDR3 consists of 14 residues. Looked up from germline, CDR1 is SNHLY and CDR2 is FYNNEI.

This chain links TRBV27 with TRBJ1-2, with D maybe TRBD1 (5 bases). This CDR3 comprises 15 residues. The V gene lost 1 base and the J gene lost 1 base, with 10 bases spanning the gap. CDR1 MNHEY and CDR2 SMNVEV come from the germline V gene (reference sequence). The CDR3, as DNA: TGTGCCAGCAGTTTATGGGGCAGGGATAACTATGGCTACACCTTC. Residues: CASSLWGRDNYGYTF.